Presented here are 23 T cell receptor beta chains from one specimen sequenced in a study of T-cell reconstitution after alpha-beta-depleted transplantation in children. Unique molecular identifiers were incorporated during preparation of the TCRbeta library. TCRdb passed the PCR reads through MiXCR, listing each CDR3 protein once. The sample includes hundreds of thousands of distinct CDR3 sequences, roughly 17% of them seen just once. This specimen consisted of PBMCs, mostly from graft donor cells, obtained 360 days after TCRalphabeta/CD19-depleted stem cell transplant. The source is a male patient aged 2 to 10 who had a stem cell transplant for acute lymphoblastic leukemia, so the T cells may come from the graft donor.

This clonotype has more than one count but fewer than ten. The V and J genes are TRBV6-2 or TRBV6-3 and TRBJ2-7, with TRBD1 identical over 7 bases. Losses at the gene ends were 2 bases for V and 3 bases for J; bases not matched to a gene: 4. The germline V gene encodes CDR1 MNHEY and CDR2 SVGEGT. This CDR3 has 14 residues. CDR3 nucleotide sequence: TGTGCCAGCAGTTACCCCGGGACAGTCTACGAGCAGTACTTC. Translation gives CASSYPGTVYEQYF.

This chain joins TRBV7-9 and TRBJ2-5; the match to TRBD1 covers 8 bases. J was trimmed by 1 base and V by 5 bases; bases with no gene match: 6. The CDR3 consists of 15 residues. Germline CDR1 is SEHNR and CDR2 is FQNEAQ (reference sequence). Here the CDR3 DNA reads TGTGCCAGCAGCCGCGGACAGGGCATCCAAGAGACCCAGTACTTC. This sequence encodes CASSRGQGIQETQYF.

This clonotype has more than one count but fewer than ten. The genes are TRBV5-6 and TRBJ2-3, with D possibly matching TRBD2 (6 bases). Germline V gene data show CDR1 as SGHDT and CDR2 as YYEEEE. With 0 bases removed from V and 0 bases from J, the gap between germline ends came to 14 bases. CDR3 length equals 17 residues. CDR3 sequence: CASSLALATTSTDTQYF. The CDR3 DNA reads TGTGCCAGCAGCTTGGCTCTAGCGACTACTAGCACAGATACGCAGTATTTT. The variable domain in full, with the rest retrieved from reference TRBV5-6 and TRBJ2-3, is DAGVTQSPTHLIKTRGQQVTLRCSPKSGHDTVSWYQQALGQGPQFIFQYYEEEERQRGNFPDRFSGHQFPNYSSELNVNALLLGDSALYLCASSLALATTSTDTQYFGPGTRLTVL.

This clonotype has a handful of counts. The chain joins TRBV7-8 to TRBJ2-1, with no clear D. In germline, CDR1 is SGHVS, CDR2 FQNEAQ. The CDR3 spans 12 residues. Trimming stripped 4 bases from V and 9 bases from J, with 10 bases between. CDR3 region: CASSSMGGEQFF. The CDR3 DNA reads TGTGCCAGCAGCTCAATGGGTGGTGAGCAGTTCTTC.

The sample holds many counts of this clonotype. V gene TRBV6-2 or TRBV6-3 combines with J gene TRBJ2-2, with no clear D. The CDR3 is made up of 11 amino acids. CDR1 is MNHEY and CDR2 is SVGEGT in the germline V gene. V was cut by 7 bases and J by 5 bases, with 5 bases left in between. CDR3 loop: CASTYTGELFF. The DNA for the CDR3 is TGTGCCAGCACCTATACCGGGGAGCTGTTTTTT.

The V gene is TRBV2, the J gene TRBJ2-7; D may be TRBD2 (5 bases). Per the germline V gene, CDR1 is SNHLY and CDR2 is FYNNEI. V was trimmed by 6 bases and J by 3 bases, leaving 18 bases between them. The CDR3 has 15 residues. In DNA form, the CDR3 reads TGTGCCAGCAGCGGACTTGATAGCGCGGACTACGAGCAGTACTTC. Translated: CASSGLDSADYEQYF.

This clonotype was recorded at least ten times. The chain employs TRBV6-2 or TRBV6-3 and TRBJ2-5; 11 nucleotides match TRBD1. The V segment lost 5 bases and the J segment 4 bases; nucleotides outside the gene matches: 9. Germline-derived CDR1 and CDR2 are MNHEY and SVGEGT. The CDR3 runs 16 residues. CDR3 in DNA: TGTGCCAGCAGTCATACAGGTGGGACAGGGGGAGAGACCCAGTACTTC. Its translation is CASSHTGGTGGETQYF.

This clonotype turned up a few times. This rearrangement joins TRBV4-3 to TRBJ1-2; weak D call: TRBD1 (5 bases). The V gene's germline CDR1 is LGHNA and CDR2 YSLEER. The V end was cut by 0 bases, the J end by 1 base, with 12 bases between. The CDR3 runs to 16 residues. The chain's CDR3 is CASSQERGGVNYGYTF. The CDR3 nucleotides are TGCGCCAGCAGCCAAGAGCGGGGAGGGGTTAACTATGGCTACACCTTC.

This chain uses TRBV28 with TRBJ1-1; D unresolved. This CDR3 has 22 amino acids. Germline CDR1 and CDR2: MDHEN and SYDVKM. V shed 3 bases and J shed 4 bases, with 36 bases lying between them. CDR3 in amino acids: CASSFHIGVPTNSLLPSTEAFF. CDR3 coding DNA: TGTGCCAGCAGTTTTCATATTGGAGTCCCAACCAATTCCTTGCTGCCCTCCACTGAAGCTTTCTTT.

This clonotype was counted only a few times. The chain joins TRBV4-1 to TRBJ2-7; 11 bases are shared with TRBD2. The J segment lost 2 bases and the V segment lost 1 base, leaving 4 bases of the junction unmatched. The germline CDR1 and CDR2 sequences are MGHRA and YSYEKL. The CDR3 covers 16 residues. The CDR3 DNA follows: TGCGCCAGCAGCCAAGGCCCTAGCGGGAGGACCTACGAGCAGTACTTC. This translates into CASSQGPSGRTYEQYF.

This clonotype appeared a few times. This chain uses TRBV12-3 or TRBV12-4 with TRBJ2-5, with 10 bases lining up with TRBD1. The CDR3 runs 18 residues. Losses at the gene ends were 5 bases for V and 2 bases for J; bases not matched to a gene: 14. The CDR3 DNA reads TGTGCCAGCAGTGGGGGACAGGGGTGGGGGTCCTGGCAAGAGACCCAGTACTTC. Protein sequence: CASSGGQGWGSWQETQYF.

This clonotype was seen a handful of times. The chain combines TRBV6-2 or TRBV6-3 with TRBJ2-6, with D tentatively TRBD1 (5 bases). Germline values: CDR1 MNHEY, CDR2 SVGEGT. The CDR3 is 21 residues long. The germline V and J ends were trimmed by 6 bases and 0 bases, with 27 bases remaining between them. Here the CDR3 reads CASSRLRGDSSAFSGANVLTF. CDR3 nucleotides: TGTGCCAGCAGCCGCTTACGAGGAGACAGCTCGGCCTTCTCTGGGGCCAACGTCCTGACTTTC.

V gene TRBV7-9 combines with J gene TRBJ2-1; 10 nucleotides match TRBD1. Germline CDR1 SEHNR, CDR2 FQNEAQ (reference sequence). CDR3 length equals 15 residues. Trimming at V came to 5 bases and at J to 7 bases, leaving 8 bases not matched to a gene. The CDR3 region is CASSDRDRGRNEQFF. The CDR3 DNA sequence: TGTGCCAGCAGCGACCGGGACAGGGGCCGGAATGAGCAGTTCTTC. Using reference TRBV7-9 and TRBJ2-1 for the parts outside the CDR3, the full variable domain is DTGVSQNPRHKITKRGQNVTFRCDPISEHNRLYWYRQTLGQGPEFLTYFQNEAQLEKSRLLSDRFSAERPKGSFSTLEIQRTEQGDSAMYLCASSDRDRGRNEQFFGPGTRLTVL.

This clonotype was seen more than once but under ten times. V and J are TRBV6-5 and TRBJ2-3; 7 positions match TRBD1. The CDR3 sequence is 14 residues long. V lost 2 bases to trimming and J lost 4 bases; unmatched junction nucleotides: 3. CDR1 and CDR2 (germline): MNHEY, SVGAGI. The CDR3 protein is CASSYGDRADTQYF. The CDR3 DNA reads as TGTGCCAGCAGTTACGGGGACAGAGCAGATACGCAGTATTTT.

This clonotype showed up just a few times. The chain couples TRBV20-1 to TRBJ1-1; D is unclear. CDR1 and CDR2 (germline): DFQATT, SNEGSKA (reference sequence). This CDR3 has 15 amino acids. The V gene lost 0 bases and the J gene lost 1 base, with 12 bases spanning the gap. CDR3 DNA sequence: TGCAGTGCTAGAGATATAAGACTTCCGAACACTGAAGCTTTCTTT. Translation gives CSARDIRLPNTEAFF.

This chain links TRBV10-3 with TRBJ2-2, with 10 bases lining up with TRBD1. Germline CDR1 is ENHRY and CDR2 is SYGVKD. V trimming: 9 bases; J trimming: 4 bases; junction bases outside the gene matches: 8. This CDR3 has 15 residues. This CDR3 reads CAIFDRGLSTGELFF. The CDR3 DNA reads TGTGCCATATTCGACAGGGGGCTTAGCACCGGGGAGCTGTTTTTT.

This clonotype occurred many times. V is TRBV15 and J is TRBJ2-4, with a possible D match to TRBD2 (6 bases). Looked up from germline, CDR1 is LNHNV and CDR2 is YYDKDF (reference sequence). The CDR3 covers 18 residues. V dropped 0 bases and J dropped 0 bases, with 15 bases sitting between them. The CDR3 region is CATSREVPSVIAKNIQYF. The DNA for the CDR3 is TGTGCCACCAGCAGAGAGGTTCCTAGCGTGATAGCCAAAAACATTCAGTACTTC. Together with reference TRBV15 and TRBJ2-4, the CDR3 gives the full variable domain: DAMVIQNPRYQVTQFGKPVTLSCSQTLNHNVMYWYQQKSSQAPKLLFHYYDKDFNNEADTPDNFQSRRPNTSFCFLDIRSPGLGDTAMYLCATSREVPSVIAKNIQYFGAGTRLSVL.

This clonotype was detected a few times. This CDR3 reads CASSLDGAVIYEQFF. Written as DNA, the CDR3 is TGTGCCAGCAGCTTGGACGGAGCAGTAATATACGAGCAGTTCTTC. The J gene is TRBJ2-1, the V gene TRBV5-4; D uncertain. Per germline, CDR1 SGHNT and CDR2 YYREEE (reference sequence). The CDR3 consists of 15 residues. Trimming removed 0 bases from V and 10 bases from J, with 17 bases in between. The entire variable domain, with the rest obtained from reference TRBV5-4 and TRBJ2-1, is as follows: ETGVTQSPTHLIKTRGQQVTLRCSSQSGHNTVSWYQQALGQGPQFIFQYYREEENGRGNFPPRFSGLQFPNYSSELNVNALELDDSALYLCASSLDGAVIYEQFFGPGTRLTVL.

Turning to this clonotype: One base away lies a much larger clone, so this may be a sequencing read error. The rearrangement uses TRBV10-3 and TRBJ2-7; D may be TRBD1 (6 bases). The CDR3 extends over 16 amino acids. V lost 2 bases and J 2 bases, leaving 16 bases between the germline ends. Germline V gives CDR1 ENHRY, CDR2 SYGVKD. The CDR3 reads CAISEAQGRGTYEQYF. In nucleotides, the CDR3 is TGTGCCATCAGTGAGGCACAGGGAAGAGGCACCTACGAGCAGTACTTC.

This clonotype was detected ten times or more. CDR3 residues: CSARVGTEAFF. DNA for the CDR3: TGCAGTGCTAGAGTGGGTACTGAAGCTTTCTTT. This rearrangement joins TRBV20-1 to TRBJ1-1; D is undetermined. The V and J ends lost 1 base and 5 bases respectively, with 5 bases between them. The length of the CDR3 is 11 residues. Germline-derived CDR1 and CDR2 are DFQATT and SNEGSKA (reference sequence).

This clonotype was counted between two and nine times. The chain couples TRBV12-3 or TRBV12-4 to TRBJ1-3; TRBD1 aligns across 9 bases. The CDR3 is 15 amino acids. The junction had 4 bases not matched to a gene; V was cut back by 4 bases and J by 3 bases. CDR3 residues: CASSYRGLSGNTIYF. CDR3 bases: TGTGCCAGCAGTTACAGGGGGCTTAGTGGAAACACCATATATTTT.

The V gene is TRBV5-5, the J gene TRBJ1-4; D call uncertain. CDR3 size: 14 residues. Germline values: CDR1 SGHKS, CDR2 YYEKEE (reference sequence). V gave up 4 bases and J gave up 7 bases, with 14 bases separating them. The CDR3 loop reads CASSPTLPGEKLFF. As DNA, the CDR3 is TGTGCCAGCAGCCCAACACTTCCTGGTGAAAAACTGTTTTTT.

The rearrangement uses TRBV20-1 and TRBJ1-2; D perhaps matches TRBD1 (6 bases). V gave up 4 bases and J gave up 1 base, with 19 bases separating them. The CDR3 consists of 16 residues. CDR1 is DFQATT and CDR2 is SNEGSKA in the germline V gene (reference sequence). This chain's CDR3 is CSANSRGNRDNYGYTF. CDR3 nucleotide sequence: TGCAGTGCTAACTCGCGGGGAAACAGGGATAACTATGGCTACACCTTC.